This T cell receptor beta chain comes out of a study of blood T cell repertoires in COVID-19. Across the study: Both acute and convalescent COVID-19 samples were obtained from the United States, Italy and Spain. The analysed material was cDNA or gDNA that came from T cells, B-cell-depleted T cells, or PBMCs.

Germline trimming cut 1 base from V and 2 bases from J; bases unmatched to any gene: 3. Germline V CDR1 and CDR2: LNHDA, SQIVND (reference sequence). There are 16 residues in the CDR3. Individuals drawn from under 30 US areas were about 18 to 100 years old. Assignment of participants to cohorts was predicated upon participant-reported clinical history. Produced via immunoSEQ multiplex PCR; TCRdb's table is partial and in-frame only. The repertoire includes about 200,000 clones, approximately 80% of them detected once, and 4% to 6.5% sits in the top ten. Material: PBMCs or T cells enriched from blood (not recorded which). This rearrangement joins TRBV19 to TRBJ2-1; 9 bases map to TRBD1. This clonotype originated in a woman aged 60-75 years with acute COVID-19. CDR3 protein: CASSIGQGDPYNEQFF. CDR3 DNA: TGTGCCAGTAGTATAGGACAGGGGGACCCCTACAATGAGCAGTTCTTC.